These T cell receptor beta chains were read from a single sample in a study of patients and donors after allogeneic stem cell transplantation. From the RT-PCR reads, TCRdb called clonotypes with MiXCR, one entry per CDR3 protein. This table has about 70,000 distinct CDR3 sequences, around a quarter appearing once. Source material: blood, either unsorted or a sorted T cell fraction (not recorded which). Receptor source: a human donor who was either an allogeneic HSCT recipient or a stem cell or donor lymphocyte infusion donor (not recorded which). It is not recorded whose cells these are; they may come from a transplant donor. Both conserved end residues are part of each CDR3. The D gene is left open where the match is weak.

V	D	J	CDR3
TRBV20-1	.	TRBJ1-4	CSASADIFNEKLFF
TRBV20-1	TRBD1	TRBJ2-1	CSTTDRGEQFF
TRBV12-3/TRBV12-4	.	TRBJ2-5	CASSWRREETQYF
TRBV9	TRBD1	TRBJ2-2	CASSVGQGVGELFF
TRBV3-1	TRBD2	TRBJ2-1	CASSHSGGAIYNEQFF
TRBV5-1	.	TRBJ1-2	CASSLGTGNGYTF
TRBV12-3/TRBV12-4	.	TRBJ2-4	CASTADTKNIQYF
TRBV20-1	.	TRBJ1-1	CSASRTGHTEAFF
TRBV7-9	.	TRBJ1-1	CASSLSVLGVAGQMNTEAFF
TRBV2	.	TRBJ2-6	CASSAGGVYWGGANVLTF
TRBV3-1	.	TRBJ1-4	CASSLGTYGEKLFF
TRBV7-9	.	TRBJ2-7	CASSFGLVNDEQYF
TRBV9	TRBD2	TRBJ2-1	CASSSGRVNEQFF
TRBV6-6	TRBD1	TRBJ1-3	CASRGQGQRANTIYF
TRBV7-9	.	TRBJ1-5	CASSPPPRGDQPQHF
TRBV18	.	TRBJ1-5	CASSPQGPDQPQHF
TRBV5-1	.	TRBJ2-3	CASILRRTADTQYF
TRBV14	.	TRBJ2-7	CASSQGYEQYF
TRBV5-1	TRBD2	TRBJ2-1	CASSLTSGSMFF
TRBV11-3	.	TRBJ2-1	CASSLYRSVVANEQFF
TRBV24-1	TRBD1	TRBJ2-4	CATQGTSGNIQYF
TRBV9	.	TRBJ2-3	CASSPIRGDGTDTQYF
TRBV7-6	.	TRBJ1-5	CASSLGAGNQPQHF
TRBV5-1	.	TRBJ2-4	CASSLDWWAGIQYF
TRBV6-5	.	TRBJ2-1	CASSRQALTYNEQFF
TRBV12-3/TRBV12-4	.	TRBJ2-1	CASRVGRGNEQFF
TRBV20-1	TRBD2	TRBJ2-7	CSAGPSGGAAYEQYF
TRBV7-2	.	TRBJ2-2	CASSLRLQGTGELFF
TRBV20-1	TRBD1	TRBJ1-1	CSATHRGWNTEAFF
TRBV3-1	.	TRBJ1-1	CASSQDWISFF
TRBV10-3	TRBD2	TRBJ2-3	CAISESSGVLTDTQYF
TRBV2	TRBD2	TRBJ2-2	CASRWDYFNTGELFF
TRBV12-3/TRBV12-4	.	TRBJ1-1	CASSLMGGLDTEAFF
TRBV20-1	.	TRBJ1-4	CSARNNRLTNEKLFF
TRBV5-6	TRBD1	TRBJ1-6	CASSIQGVWGSPLHF
TRBV20-1	.	TRBJ2-1	CSARDFPSANYNEQFF
TRBV7-9	.	TRBJ2-7	CASSLRQGPYEQYF
TRBV4-1	.	TRBJ2-2	CASSQEGAGRSTGELFF
TRBV11-3	TRBD1	TRBJ1-1	CASSLTGGTEAFF
TRBV5-1	.	TRBJ1-3	CASSPKRNTIYF
TRBV19	.	TRBJ2-2	CASSARDRPTGELFF
TRBV12-3/TRBV12-4	.	TRBJ2-5	CASSLRWGAETQYF
TRBV7-2	TRBD1	TRBJ1-4	CASSRRTGGNEKLFF
TRBV12-3/TRBV12-4	.	TRBJ1-2	CASRRIFGSYGYTF
TRBV12-3/TRBV12-4	.	TRBJ2-7	CASSFGQSYEQYF
TRBV7-9	TRBD1	TRBJ2-2	CASSLFQGANTGELFF